These 15 T cell receptor beta chains came from one sample sequenced in a study of cytomegalovirus exposure and HLA in healthy donors. A multiplex PCR was run with 60 Vbeta primers and 13 Jbeta primers. Generated by immunoSEQ multiplex PCR, the TCRdb table keeps only in-frame clones and is missing some. The sample lists around 130,000 clones, about three fifths occurring once. The sequenced sample was PBMCs. The receptors originated from a woman aged 35 to 49 in good health and CMV-seropositive.

The rearrangement links TRBV9 to TRBJ2-1, with D perhaps TRBD2 (5 bases). CDR1 SGDLS and CDR2 YYNGEE come from the germline V gene. The CDR3 loop spans 15 amino acids. Trimming pared 4 bases from V and 7 bases from J, leaving 18 bases between. The CDR3 nucleotides are TGTGCCAGCAGCCCATACCTAGCCGCGGATAATGAGCAGTTCTTC. This sequence encodes CASSPYLAADNEQFF.

The V call is TRBV4-1, the J call TRBJ2-7, with D possibly TRBD1 on 5 matching bases. The V end lost 1 base, the J end lost 1 base, and 11 bases lay between the germline ends. Germline V gene data show CDR1 as MGHRA and CDR2 as YSYEKL. The CDR3 loop spans 15 amino acids. The CDR3 coding sequence is TGCGCCAGCAGCCAAGGGGGCGCTTATTCCTACGAGCAGTACTTC. It codes for CASSQGGAYSYEQYF.

V is TRBV7-9 and J is TRBJ2-1; 10 nucleotides line up with TRBD2. The CDR3 is 16 amino acids. The trim removed 4 bases at V and 2 bases at J, leaving 5 bases unmatched. Germline V CDR1 and CDR2: SEHNR, FQNEAQ (reference sequence). CDR3 bases: TGTGCCAGCAGCTCCAGGACTAGCGGACCCTACAATGAGCAGTTCTTC. Translated: CASSSRTSGPYNEQFF.

This chain uses TRBV28 with TRBJ2-1, with 12 nucleotides matching TRBD2. The V gene end was trimmed by 6 bases and the J gene end by 6 bases; junction bases not matched to a gene: 9. The CDR3 extends over 16 amino acids. CDR1 is MDHEN, CDR2 SYDVKM, per germline. CDR3 sequence: CASSRLAGVGSNEQFF. In DNA form, the CDR3 reads TGTGCCAGCAGCCGACTAGCGGGAGTAGGAAGCAATGAGCAGTTCTTC.

V usage is TRBV18 and J usage is TRBJ2-3; 7 bases agree with TRBD2. There are 15 residues in the CDR3. Trimming took 5 bases from V and 4 from J; bases not matched to a gene: 9. Germline CDR1 and CDR2: KGHSH and LQKENI. The CDR3 region is CASSGALSGADTQYF. For the CDR3, the DNA is TGTGCCAGCTCAGGGGCCCTGAGCGGGGCAGATACGCAGTATTTT.

V and J are TRBV5-8 and TRBJ2-3; D remains unclear. Per germline, CDR1 SGHTS and CDR2 YDEGEE. The CDR3 spans 14 residues. V lost 1 base, J lost 0 bases, and 6 bases lay in between. CDR3 sequence (DNA): TGTGCCAGCAGCTTGCCTACTAGCACAGATACGCAGTATTTT. Its protein product is CASSLPTSTDTQYF.

The chain combines TRBV5-4 with TRBJ2-7; a weak D match, TRBD2 (6 bases). The V end lost 0 bases, the J end lost 2 bases, and 9 bases lay between the germline ends. The length of the CDR3 is 14 residues. CDR1 is SGHNT, CDR2 YYREEE, per germline (reference sequence). The CDR3 bases are TGTGCCAGCAGCTTGGAGGGACTTGCCTACGAGCAGTACTTC. The encoded protein is CASSLEGLAYEQYF.

This clone came up a few times. Because the CDR3's place on the DNA is in doubt, the DNA is left out and the CDR3 is given as listed by TCRdb. The CDR3 here is CASSFGEGRETQYF. The rearrangement joins TRBV13 to TRBJ2-5; the table's D gene call, TRBD2, was not cross checked with the DNA. CDR1 is PRHDT, CDR2 FYEKMQ, per germline (reference sequence). The CDR3 comprises 14 residues, both ends counted.

CDR3 sequence (DNA): TGTGCCATCAGTGAAGAGGGAGAGAACACTGAAGCTTTCTTT. Amino acids: CAISEEGENTEAFF. This chain connects TRBV10-3 to TRBJ1-1; no clear D. This CDR3 is built from 14 residues. CDR1 and CDR2 (germline): ENHRY, SYGVKD. Trimming left V 3 bases short and J 1 base short, with 9 bases between.

V usage is TRBV29-1 and J usage is TRBJ1-1; D is ambiguous. V shed 4 bases and J shed 5 bases, with 17 bases lying between them. Germline V gene data show CDR1 as SQVTM and CDR2 as ANQGSEA. The CDR3 runs to 14 residues. Written as DNA, the CDR3 is TGCAGCGTTGGTCAAATCCTCGAGGGAACTGAAGCTTTCTTT. Amino acids: CSVGQILEGTEAFF.

This clone was counted only a few times. V gene TRBV29-1 combines with J gene TRBJ2-7; 8 nucleotides agree with TRBD1. The CDR3 covers 13 residues. CDR1 is SQVTM, CDR2 ANQGSEA, per germline. V shed 5 bases, J shed 7 bases, and the junction held 10 bases outside the gene matches. CDR3 coding DNA: TGCAGCGTTCTATTGACAGGGGCAGGGGAGCAGTACTTC. Translation gives CSVLLTGAGEQYF.

V gene TRBV27 combines with J gene TRBJ1-1; 10 positions match TRBD1. Germline values: CDR1 MNHEY, CDR2 SMNVEV (reference sequence). The V and J ends lost 5 bases and 8 bases, in that order; junction bases with no gene match: 2. This CDR3 has 12 residues. Here the CDR3 reads CASSRTGGEAFF. DNA for the CDR3: TGTGCCAGCAGTCGGACAGGGGGGGAAGCTTTCTTT.

This clone was found once. V is TRBV5-6 and J is TRBJ1-2; 10 bases fit TRBD1. The CDR3 totals 15 residues. Germline CDR1 reads SGHDT; CDR2 reads YYEEEE. The trim removed 1 base at V and 8 bases at J, leaving 8 bases unmatched. The CDR3 DNA sequence: TGTGCCAGCAGCTTGATAGGACAGGGGGTTCGGGGCTACACCTTC. This translates into CASSLIGQGVRGYTF.

The rearrangement links TRBV30 to TRBJ1-2; weak D call: TRBD1 (6 bases). CDR3 length: 17 amino acids. Germline V CDR1 and CDR2: GTSNPN, SVGIG (reference sequence). The V gene lost 2 bases and the J gene lost 4 bases, with 23 bases spanning the gap. Here the CDR3 DNA reads TGTGCCTGGAGTCGGGCGACGACAGGCCCCGTTGGCTATGGCTACACCTTC. This encodes CAWSRATTGPVGYGYTF.

This clone was found a few times. The V and J genes are TRBV11-2 and TRBJ2-2; TRBD2 matches 10 bases. Germline CDR1 SGHAT, CDR2 FQNNGV. V shed 1 base, J shed 7 bases, and the junction held 6 bases outside the gene matches. The CDR3 is made up of 16 amino acids. CDR3 protein: CASSLGLAGVGGELFF. The CDR3 nucleotides read TGTGCCAGCAGCTTAGGCCTAGCGGGAGTAGGCGGGGAGCTGTTTTTT.